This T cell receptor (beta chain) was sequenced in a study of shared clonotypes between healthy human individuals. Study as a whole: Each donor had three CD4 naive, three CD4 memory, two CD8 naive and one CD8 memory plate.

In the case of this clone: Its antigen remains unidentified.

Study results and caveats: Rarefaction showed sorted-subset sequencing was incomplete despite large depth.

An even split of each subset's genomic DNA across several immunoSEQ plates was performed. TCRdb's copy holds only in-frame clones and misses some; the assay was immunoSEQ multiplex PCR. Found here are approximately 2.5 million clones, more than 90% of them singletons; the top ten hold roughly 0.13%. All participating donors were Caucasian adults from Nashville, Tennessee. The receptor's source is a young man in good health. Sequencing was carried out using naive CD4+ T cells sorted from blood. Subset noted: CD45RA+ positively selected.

The CDR3 DNA follows: TGTGCCAGCAGCGCGGGACAGGGTGGGTCCAACACCATATATTTT. Translation gives CASSAGQGGSNTIYF. The J gene is TRBJ1-3, the V gene TRBV7-6, with TRBD1 matching over 9 bases. The germline V gene has CDR1 SGHVS and CDR2 FNYEAQ. The junction had 9 bases not matched to a gene; V was cut back by 5 bases and J by 7 bases. This CDR3 comprises 15 residues. Using reference TRBV7-6 and TRBJ1-3 for the parts outside the CDR3, the full variable domain is GAGVSQSPRYKVTKRGQDVALRCDPISGHVSLYWYRQALGQGPEFLTYFNYEAQQDKSGLPNDRFSAERPEGSISTLTIQRTEQRDSAMYRCASSAGQGGSNTIYFGEGSWLTVV.